The text below deals with one T cell receptor (beta chain). This sample was taken from a study of blood T cell repertoires in COVID-19. The overall study: COVID-19 samples from acute and convalescent phases originated in the United States, Italy and Spain. T cells, B-cell-depleted T cells, or PBMCs provided the cDNA or gDNA that served as material.

Sequencing used immunoSEQ multiplex PCR; TCRdb keeps in-frame clones, though not all of them. The sample consists of over 150,000 clones, about 95% of them appearing once. From germline, CDR1 is MRHNA and CDR2 SNTAGT. The CDR3 sequence is 17 residues long. With 0 bases clipped from V and 1 base from J, the junction kept 3 bases outside the gene matches. The chain joins TRBV6-4 to TRBJ2-1; TRBD2 matches 10 bases. Material: peripheral blood. The receptor's source is a man in his thirties or forties with COVID-19, enrolled during active disease. In DNA form, the CDR3 reads TGTGCCAGCAGTGACTCGACTAGCGGGCTATCCTACAATGAGCAGTTCTTC. Protein sequence: CASSDSTSGLSYNEQFF.